The rows below give T cell receptor beta chains drawn from one sample of a study of OX40 agonist ivuxolimab in advanced cancers. TCRdb's table, derived via immunoSEQ multiplex PCR, lists solely in-frame clones and lacks some. The table shows fewer than 90,000 clones, with roughly 93% occurring only once. This specimen consisted of CD4+ or CD8+ T cells sorted from blood, obtained in a trial of the OX40 agonist ivuxolimab. These receptors were obtained from an adult with an advanced solid tumor such as melanoma, head and neck, liver or kidney cancer. CDR3s include the opening cysteine and the closing phenylalanine or tryptophan. Fields, in order: J gene, D gene, V gene, clone size, CDR3 DNA, CDR3 protein. The D gene is left open where the match is weak. Clone size is not always given. Where it is, it says once, few, many or a class for expanded clones.

>TRBJ2-5|TRBD1|TRBV5-8|NA
TGTGCCAGCAGGTACAGGGGTCTTGAGACCCAGTACTTC
CASRYRGLETQYF
>TRBJ1-6|NA|TRBV27|NA
TGTGCCAGCAGTTTACCCCCAGGGAGCTCCTATAATTCACCCCTCCACTTT
CASSLPPGSSYNSPLHF
>TRBJ2-3|NA|TRBV28|NA
TGTGCCAGCAGTTTCGGGGGCGGGAGAACAGATACGCAGTATTTT
CASSFGGGRTDTQYF
>TRBJ1-1|NA|TRBV5-8|NA
TGTGCCAGCAGCCCTGTGCCGACAGTCAACACTGAAGCTTTCTTT
CASSPVPTVNTEAFF
>TRBJ1-3|NA|TRBV7-8|NA
TGTGCCAGCAGCTTAGGGGCAGAGGGAAACACCATATATTTT
CASSLGAEGNTIYF
>TRBJ1-5|NA|TRBV6-1|NA
TGTGCCAGCAGTTTCCGAGGTTCAGGAGAGCCCCAGCATTTT
CASSFRGSGEPQHF
>TRBJ2-3|NA|TRBV9|NA
TGTGCCAGCAGCGTAGGGACGGCGGGGCTCCGCACAGATACGCAGTATTTT
CASSVGTAGLRTDTQYF
>TRBJ1-2|NA|TRBV29-1|few
TGCAGCGCCCACGCCCAGGAGGTCTATGGCTACACCTTC
CSAHAQEVYGYTF
>TRBJ1-3|TRBD1|TRBV18|NA
TGTGCCAGCTCACCACTACCGGGACAGGGCTCCTCTGGAAACACCATATATTTT
CASSPLPGQGSSGNTIYF
>TRBJ1-2|TRBD1|TRBV2|NA
TGTGCCAGCATCGCGACAGGGGGATTCTATGGCTACACCTTC
CASIATGGFYGYTF
>TRBJ2-4|NA|TRBV7-8|NA
TGTGCCAGCAGCTTAGTACAGGACCACAAAAACATTCAGTACTTC
CASSLVQDHKNIQYF
>TRBJ2-7|NA|TRBV20-1|NA
TGCAGTGCTAGAGGGCATAACGAGCAGTACTTC
CSARGHNEQYF
>TRBJ1-1|NA|TRBV5-1|NA
TGCGCCAGCAGCTTGGTCCAGGGTAACACTGAAGCTTTCTTT
CASSLVQGNTEAFF
>TRBJ2-5|NA|TRBV5-1|NA
TGCGCCAGCAGCCTGCAAGAGACCCAGTACTTC
CASSLQETQYF
>TRBJ2-7|NA|TRBV2|NA
TGTGCCAGCAGCGCTACCTTGACGGTCGCCTACGAGCAGTACTTC
CASSATLTVAYEQYF
>TRBJ2-1|TRBD2|TRBV9|NA
TGTGCCAGCAGCGTCCGGCGGGAGGGGAATGAGCAGTTCTTC
CASSVRREGNEQFF
>TRBJ2-5|NA|TRBV28|NA
TGTGCCAGCAGTTTTCCCGGGCAGGGCGGCGTGGGGGAGCAGTACTTC
CASSFPGQGGVGEQYF